This is a list of T cell receptor beta chains from one sample in a study of blood T cell repertoires in COVID-19. Assay: immunoSEQ multiplex PCR; the TCRdb copy retains only in-frame clones and omits some. The data contain under 250,000 clones, over 60% of them singletons. The sample taken for sequencing was peripheral blood. Receptors were obtained from a woman between 70 and 85 years old with acute or convalescent COVID-19. The conserved cysteine and the conserved F or W are not part of the CDR3 here. Only some rows state a clone size, as once, few, many or a class for expanded clones.

TRBJ1-1	TRBV5-4	NA	ALRNSLNTEAF
TRBJ2-3	TRBV25-1	NA	ASSAPGQRSDTQY
TRBJ2-1	TRBV30	NA	AWRPSGGANEQF
TRBJ2-7	TRBV27	NA	ASSSEPSSLYEQY
TRBJ2-3	TRBV10-1	NA	ASSSGTGGTDTQY
TRBJ1-5	TRBV19	once	ASGQVGNQPQH
TRBJ2-2	TRBV5-4	NA	ASSSPGQGRTGELF
TRBJ2-1	TRBV6-5	NA	AAMDQATQAQF
TRBJ1-2	TRBV30	NA	AWSSRDRVYYNGYT
TRBJ2-1	TRBV27	NA	ASSSRRGGLQVEQF
TRBJ2-7	TRBV10-2	few	ASILADRYPGEQY
TRBJ2-1	TRBV9	NA	ASSGSGGPAMGEQF
TRBJ2-3	TRBV30	NA	AWKGSSDTQY
TRBJ1-3	TRBV6-5	NA	ASSYSTVAYTIY
TRBJ2-3	TRBV11-2	NA	ASSFQAGGQDTQY
TRBJ1-6	TRBV11-2	NA	ASSLRQGAAPLH
TRBJ2-5	TRBV4-3	NA	ASSQDKLAGGYQETQY
TRBJ2-3	TRBV7-2	NA	ASSTRTGGGAFHTQY
TRBJ1-2	TRBV10-3	NA	AISEMGTGGYGYT
TRBJ1-5	TRBV27	NA	ASSGNRGSNQPQH
TRBJ1-2	TRBV19	NA	ASSIEAQSPYGYT
TRBJ2-7	TRBV2	NA	ASKSEGPTVEQY
TRBJ2-5	TRBV6-5	NA	ASLNSETQY
TRBJ2-3	TRBV7-2	NA	ASSQSRATSTDTQY
TRBJ2-6	TRBV9	NA	ASSLASTGANVLT
TRBJ2-2	TRBV5-1	NA	ASSWEGGNTGELF
TRBJ2-3	TRBV5-1	NA	ASRAGDATDTQY
TRBJ1-1	TRBV2	NA	ASRANTEAF
TRBJ2-5	TRBV7-3	NA	ASSLTSSATQY
TRBJ2-2	TRBV4-3	NA	ASSLGEARELF
TRBJ1-1	TRBV9	many	ASSTPGLQAF
TRBJ1-2	TRBV2	NA	ASSWDRADYGYT
TRBJ2-5	TRBV30	NA	AWSVLLSQETQY
TRBJ1-5	TRBV6-5	NA	ASSGTDYSNQPQH
TRBJ2-2	TRBV2	NA	ASGPRTGTGELF
TRBJ1-6	TRBV3-1/TRBV3-2	few	ASSPRQGNSPLH
TRBJ2-5	TRBV6-1	few	ASSEGTSGGARETQY
TRBJ2-5	TRBV11-2	NA	ASSLRLRGGPETQY
TRBJ2-2	TRBV27	NA	ASSFGGSGELF
TRBJ2-5	TRBV7-3	NA	ASSLSSGFGETQY